Listed below are T cell receptor beta chains from one sample, sequenced in a study of PD-1 blockade in mismatch repair-deficient tumors. Clones were sequenced by immunoSEQ multiplex PCR, and TCRdb holds only the in-frame ones, with some missing. Here the sample spans some 97,000 clones, 70% to 85% being singletons. Source: peripheral blood, taken roughly 36 weeks after starting pembrolizumab. Receptors originate from an adult with mismatch repair-deficient cancer. Each CDR3 is given with its conserved first and last residue. The order of the fields is D gene, V gene, clone size, J gene, CDR3 DNA, CDR3 protein. The D gene is left open where the match is weak. Only some rows state a clone size, as once, few, many or a class for expanded clones.

NA	TRBV7-9	NA	TRBJ2-3	TGTGCCTCAAATAGGGACTTCAGCCAGGATACGCAGTATTTT	CASNRDFSQDTQYF
TRBD2	TRBV7-3	NA	TRBJ2-2	TGTGCCAGCAGCTTGCGGACTAGCGGGATACCTATGACCGGGGAGCTGTTTTTT	CASSLRTSGIPMTGELFF
NA	TRBV2	NA	TRBJ2-7	TGTGTCCCACAGCGGGCAAAAGCCTCCGAGCAGTACTTC	CVPQRAKASEQYF
NA	TRBV5-1	NA	TRBJ1-4	TGCGCCAGCAGCTTGGGCAGGCTAACTAATGAAAAACTGTTTTTT	CASSLGRLTNEKLFF
NA	TRBV27	NA	TRBJ2-7	TGTGCCAGCAGTTTGACTAGTTTAAGCAACGAGCAGTACTTC	CASSLTSLSNEQYF
NA	TRBV19	NA	TRBJ2-4	TGTGCCAGTAGGACAGGCCACATTCAGTACTTC	CASRTGHIQYF
NA	TRBV23-1	once	TRBJ2-3	TGCGCCAGCAGTCACGGTAAGGACCATACGCAGTATTTT	CASSHGKDHTQYF
NA	TRBV19	NA	TRBJ2-7	TGTGCCAGTAGCATAGCCCTTAGTTCGGTCTGGGAGCAGTACTTC	CASSIALSSVWEQYF
NA	TRBV2	few	TRBJ2-7	TGTGCCACCCGAGGTGCGGAGAGCTCCTACGAGCAGTACTTC	CATRGAESSYEQYF
NA	TRBV4-2	once	TRBJ1-1	TGTGCCAGCAGCCACTGGGGCACTGAAGCTTTCTTT	CASSHWGTEAFF
NA	TRBV18	NA	TRBJ1-1	TGTGCCAGCTCAAAATACAGGGATACGAGGAGAAACACTGAAGCTTTCTTT	CASSKYRDTRRNTEAFF
NA	TRBV7-9	NA	TRBJ1-1	TGTGCCAGCAGCCTTAAACTCGGAACTGAAGCTTTCTTT	CASSLKLGTEAFF
NA	TRBV19	NA	TRBJ2-7	TGTGCCAGTCGGGACGCCTTAGGAGAGCAGTACTTC	CASRDALGEQYF
NA	TRBV5-1	NA	TRBJ2-7	TGCGCCAGCAGCAGTTCCTACGAGCAGTACTTC	CASSSSYEQYF
TRBD1	TRBV5-3	NA	TRBJ1-5	TGTGCCAGAAGCCACGGGACAGGGAAGAGGCATCAGCCCCAGCATTTT	CARSHGTGKRHQPQHF
NA	TRBV14	NA	TRBJ2-5	TGTGCCAGCAGCCAAATAGAGACCCAGTACTTC	CASSQIETQYF
NA	TRBV19	NA	TRBJ1-4	TGTGCCAGTAGTGGGGGACGGCAGATGTTGTTTTTT	CASSGGRQMLFF
NA	TRBV11-3	NA	TRBJ2-2	TGTGCCAGCAGCTTATACTCCGGGCCCGGTACCGGGGAGCTGTTTTTT	CASSLYSGPGTGELFF
NA	TRBV7-2	NA	TRBJ2-5	TGTGCCAGCAGCTCATGGGGGGTCCAAGAGACCCAGTACTTC	CASSSWGVQETQYF
TRBD2	TRBV5-1	NA	TRBJ2-3	TGCGCCAGCAGCCCCCGGACTAGCTGGGCAGATACGCAGTATTTT	CASSPRTSWADTQYF
NA	TRBV2	NA	TRBJ2-5	TGTGCCAGCAGTCTAACAGGGAATCCGGAGACCCAGTACTTC	CASSLTGNPETQYF
NA	TRBV7-6	once	TRBJ1-3	TGTGCCAGCACCCCGACAGCCGGCTCTGGAAACACCATATATTTT	CASTPTAGSGNTIYF
NA	TRBV29-1	NA	TRBJ2-2	TGCAGCGTTGGTGGGGTCGGTGGGGCCGGGGAGCTGTTTTTT	CSVGGVGGAGELFF
NA	TRBV12-2	NA	TRBJ2-1	TGTGCAAGTCGCCTGGAGCGGGAGTCCTACAATGAGCAGTTCTTC	CASRLERESYNEQFF
NA	TRBV13	NA	TRBJ2-7	TGTGCCAGCAGCTTTGGGGGGCACCACGAGCAGTACTTC	CASSFGGHHEQYF
NA	TRBV7-9	NA	TRBJ2-7	TGTGCCAGCAGCTCGAGAGGACCGATAATCGAGCAGTACTTC	CASSSRGPIIEQYF
NA	TRBV2	NA	TRBJ2-3	TGTGCCAGCACCATCCTGGGACTTAGCACAGATACGCAGTATTTT	CASTILGLSTDTQYF
NA	TRBV25-1	NA	TRBJ1-2	TGTGCCAGCAGTGCCCTAGACACTTATGGCTACACCTTC	CASSALDTYGYTF
TRBD1	TRBV7-9	NA	TRBJ1-1	TGTGCCAGCAGCTTCTCCGGACAGGGGAACACTGAAGCTTTCTTT	CASSFSGQGNTEAFF
NA	TRBV9	NA	TRBJ1-3	TGTGCCAGCAGCGTAGACATAGTCTCTGGAAACACCATATATTTT	CASSVDIVSGNTIYF
NA	TRBV19	once	TRBJ2-2	TGTGCCAGTAGTGGTGCCAACCTGGGAACCGGGGAGCTGTTTTTT	CASSGANLGTGELFF
NA	TRBV27	NA	TRBJ1-6	TGTGCCAGCACCTCAGTGGTAGGCCGCTCCTATAATTCACCCCTCCACTTT	CASTSVVGRSYNSPLHF
TRBD2	TRBV9	NA	TRBJ2-1	TGTGCCAGCAGCGACACTAGCGGGAGGGCCTCGTACAATGAGCAGTTCTTC	CASSDTSGRASYNEQFF